This TCR beta chain originates from a study of beta chain features in type 1 diabetes. The germline CDR1 and CDR2 sequences are SNHLY and FYNNEI. This CDR3 is built from 17 residues. V shed 4 bases and J shed 2 bases, with 20 bases lying between them. Whole-study findings and limits: Moderately but significantly shorter TCRB CDR3s were found in Type 1 diabetes patients in all four CD4+ subsets. Cells carrying high TCR expression could end up over-represented when cDNA is sequenced.

This clone was detected once. Its antigen is not known. Of the isolated RNA, all was reverse transcribed, and so the sequenced material was expressed TCRB transcripts. Libraries were prepared by immunoSEQ multiplex PCR; TCRdb keeps only in-frame clonotypes and omits some of them. The sample yields some 170,000 clones, roughly 60% seen once. The source is a man between 25 and 39 years old with type 1 diabetes. Sample: naive CD4+ T cells from blood. The chain combines TRBV2 with TRBJ1-1, with TRBD1 as a possible D gene (6 bases). CDR3 bases: TGTGCCAGCAGTGCCTGGGGGCGAACAGGGCGTAACACTGAAGCTTTCTTT. It is translated as CASSAWGRTGRNTEAFF.